This T cell receptor beta chain was observed in a study of response to subunit inactivated influenza vaccine. Study results and limitations: There was a suggestion from the authors that each seasonal influenza vaccination recruits few new T cells.

TCRdb used MiXCR to reprocess the RT-PCR reads, holding one entry per CDR3 protein. The sample has over 800,000 distinct CDR3 sequences, 21% seen once. This clonotype has just a few counts. Antigen specificity is unknown. This CDR3 comprises 16 residues. The germline V gene has CDR1 SGHAT and CDR2 FQNNGV. Trimming took 1 base from V and 2 from J; bases not matched to a gene: 6. The rearrangement uses TRBV11-2 and TRBJ2-5; 8 bases line up with TRBD2. Source: PBMCs from blood, taken around 5 days after vaccination. The receptor's source is a man in his forties or fifties who received an inactivated influenza vaccine. The CDR3 DNA reads as TGTGCCAGCAGCTTAGTTAAGCGGGGGCCGCAAGAGACCCAGTACTTC. Amino acids: CASSLVKRGPQETQYF.